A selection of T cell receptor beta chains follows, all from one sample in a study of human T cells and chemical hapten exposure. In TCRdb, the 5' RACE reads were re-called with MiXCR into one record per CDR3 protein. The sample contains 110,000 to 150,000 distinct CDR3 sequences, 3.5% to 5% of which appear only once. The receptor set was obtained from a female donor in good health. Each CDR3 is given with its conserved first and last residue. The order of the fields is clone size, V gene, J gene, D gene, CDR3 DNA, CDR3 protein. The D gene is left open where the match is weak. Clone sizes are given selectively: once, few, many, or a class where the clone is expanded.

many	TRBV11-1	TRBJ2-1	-	TGTGCCAGCAGCTTCATCGGGGGCTCCTACAATGAGCAGTTCTTC	CASSFIGGSYNEQFF
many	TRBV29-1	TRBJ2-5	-	TGCAGCGTTGAAGGGGGGGTCCAAGAGACCCAGTACTTC	CSVEGGVQETQYF
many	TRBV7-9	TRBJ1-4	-	TGTGCCAGCAGCCCGGACAATGCCAGGGAAAAACTGTTTTTT	CASSPDNAREKLFF
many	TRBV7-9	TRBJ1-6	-	TGTGCCAGCATCCCTTGGGAGGGCGGAAATTCACCCCTCCACTTT	CASIPWEGGNSPLHF
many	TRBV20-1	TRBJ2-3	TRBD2	TGCAGTGCTCCTAGCGGGGGGGCGGAAGATACGCAGTATTTT	CSAPSGGAEDTQYF
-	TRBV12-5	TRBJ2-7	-	TGTGCTAGTGGTTCGGGCCTGGCGGTTTACGAGCAGTACTTC	CASGSGLAVYEQYF
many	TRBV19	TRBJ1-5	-	TGTGCCAGTAGTAGATCAGGGTTTGGGATTGGCAATCAGCCCCAGCATTTT	CASSRSGFGIGNQPQHF
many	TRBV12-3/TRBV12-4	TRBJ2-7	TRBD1	TGTGCCAGCAGTCTCCGGGACAGACTCTCCTACGAGCAGTACTTC	CASSLRDRLSYEQYF
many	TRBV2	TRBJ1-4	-	TGTGCCAGCAGCCAGCTTGTCGGGTCTAATGAAAAACTGTTTTTT	CASSQLVGSNEKLFF
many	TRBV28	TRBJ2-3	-	TGTGCCAGCAGTCCCAGAGGGCGAGGCACAGATACGCAGTATTTT	CASSPRGRGTDTQYF